This T cell receptor (beta chain) was identified during a study of identical twins. TCRdb independently ran MiXCR on the 5' RACE reads; one entry per CDR3 protein. This sample has 520,000 or so distinct CDR3 sequences, with 22% found just once. Germline-derived CDR1 and CDR2 are MNHNS and SASEGT. This CDR3 has 14 amino acids. V was shortened by 5 bases and J by 4 bases, with 14 bases between the two germline ends. These same data were also listed under a study on T cells expressing NK-cell markers.

The clonotype was recovered from a woman younger than 30 in good health. Material for sequencing was CD4+ T cells sorted from blood. The chain is built from TRBV6-1 and TRBJ1-1, with D possibly TRBD1 on 5 matching bases. The CDR3 loop is CASSPDPGGTEAFF. CDR3 nucleotides: TGTGCCAGCAGTCCCGATCCGGGGGGCACTGAAGCTTTCTTT.